These 24 T cell receptor beta chains share one sample of origin, sequenced in a study of T cells in Graves' hyperthyroidism and ophthalmopathy. Amplification of TCR beta CDR3 regions used RNA as the template. The HTBI primer set was used in a first-round RT-PCR of the TCR CDR3. TCRdb ran MiXCR on the multiplex PCR reads and lists one entry per CDR3 protein. The table lists about 50,000 distinct CDR3 sequences, 45% to 50% of them singletons. The sample was peripheral blood or thyroid tissue (not recorded which). Receptor source: a woman between 45 and 60 years old with Graves' hyperthyroidism.

The genes are TRBV10-3 and TRBJ2-7, with 8 positions matching TRBD1. V was clipped by 6 bases and J by 5 bases; unmatched bases: 18. This CDR3 contains 17 residues. Germline CDR1 ENHRY, CDR2 SYGVKD. As DNA, the CDR3 is TGTGCCATCAGGGCCGCAGGGGGCGACTATGGCTACAACGAGCAGTACTTC. Translation: CAIRAAGGDYGYNEQYF.

V usage is TRBV2 and J usage is TRBJ2-7; maybe TRBD1 (5 bases). Looked up from germline, CDR1 is SNHLY and CDR2 is FYNNEI. The V end lost 8 bases, the J end lost 6 bases, and 14 bases lay between the germline ends. This CDR3 has 12 residues. The CDR3 protein is CASARVRVEQYF. The CDR3 DNA sequence: TGTGCCAGCGCCAGGGTTAGGGTCGAGCAGTACTTC.

This clonotype was counted many times. The chain recombines TRBV11-2 with TRBJ2-7; D is undetermined. This CDR3 comprises 14 residues. The germline V gene encodes CDR1 SGHAT and CDR2 FQNNGV. V shed 1 base and J shed 2 bases, with 9 bases lying between them. This CDR3 reads CASSLVGQAYEQYF. CDR3 nucleotides: TGTGCCAGCAGCTTAGTGGGCCAGGCCTACGAGCAGTACTTC.

This clonotype showed up many times. The rearrangement joins TRBV7-8 to TRBJ1-2; the D gene is possibly TRBD1 (5 bases). This CDR3 contains 12 residues. The V gene lost 3 bases and the J gene lost 11 bases, with 13 bases spanning the gap. Germline V CDR1 and CDR2: SGHVS, FQNEAQ. The CDR3 reads CASSFDRLGYTF. DNA of the CDR3: TGTGCCAGCAGCTTTGACAGATTAGGTTACACCTTC. The variable domain in full, with the rest retrieved from reference TRBV7-8 and TRBJ1-2, is GAGVSQSPRYKVAKRGQDVALRCDPISGHVSLFWYQQALGQGPEFLTYFQNEAQLDKSGLPSDRFFAERPEGSVSTLKIQRTQQEDSAVYLCASSFDRLGYTFGSGTRLTVV.

A word on this clonotype: An end of the junction differs from the germline gene, which may be a read error. V is TRBV7-9 and J is TRBJ1-2; D unclear. Germline CDR1 and CDR2: SEHNR and FQNEAQ (reference sequence). The CDR3 contains 13 residues. CDR3 bases: TGTGTCAGCGGCGGGTCGCTGAGATATGGCTACACCTTC. Translation gives CVSGGSLRYGYTF.

Concerning this clonotype itself: A read error may account for a junction end that differs from germline. The gene calls are TRBV7-2 and TRBJ1-2; D call uncertain. The germline CDR1 and CDR2 sequences are SGHTA and FQGNSA. This CDR3 has 15 amino acids. CDR3 in DNA: TGTGCCAGCAGCCCCAAGCGGCGGGGAGGCTATGGCTACATCTTC. Its protein is CASSPKRRGGYGYIF.

The chain is built from TRBV12-3 or TRBV12-4 and TRBJ1-2; D possibly corresponds to TRBD1 (5 bases). Trimming stripped 2 bases from V and 8 bases from J, with 15 bases between. The CDR3 totals 14 residues. CDR3 coding DNA: TGTGCCAGCAGTTTATTCGGAGGGTGGGGGGGCTACACCTTC. As protein: CASSLFGGWGGYTF.

This clonotype was seen at least ten times. The germline gene is not matched at one end of the junction; a read error may be the cause. This chain connects TRBV7-7 to TRBJ2-5; no definite D call. From germline, CDR1 is SSHAT and CDR2 FNYEAQ (reference sequence). The CDR3 contains 13 residues. The CDR3 region has the DNA TGTGCTAGCAGCTTTCGAAGGGAAGAGACCCAGTACTTC. It yields the protein CASSFRREETQYF.

There are many counts of this clonotype. The genes are TRBV5-4 and TRBJ1-1; possibly TRBD1 for D (5 bases). This CDR3 spans 17 amino acids. Between the trimmed V and J ends, which lost 2 bases and 4 bases, there was a span of 21 bases. Germline lookup yields CDR1 SGHNT and CDR2 YYREEE (reference sequence). CDR3 nucleotides: TGTGCCAGCAGCTTTGGACCATCCTTGGGGGAGGGCACTGAAGCTTTCTTT. The encoded protein is CASSFGPSLGEGTEAFF.

A note on this clonotype: One junction end does not reproduce the germline sequence, and a read error may be involved. The rearrangement uses TRBV11-2 and TRBJ2-5, with D unclear. The length of the CDR3 is 11 residues. Germline V gives CDR1 SGHAT, CDR2 FQNNGV. The CDR3 protein is CAGSQGQTQYF. CDR3 DNA: TGTGCCGGCAGCCAAGGGCAGACCCAGTACTTC.

The chain combines TRBV7-9 with TRBJ1-2; TRBD1 matches 10 bases. Losses at the gene ends were 1 base for V and 2 bases for J; bases not matched to a gene: 1. From germline, CDR1 is SEHNR and CDR2 FQNEAQ (reference sequence). The CDR3 covers 15 residues. The CDR3 is CASSLGDRGNYGYTF. The CDR3 region has the DNA TGTGCCAGCAGCTTAGGGGACAGGGGAAACTATGGCTACACCTTC.

The sample holds many counts of this clonotype. The chain combines TRBV30 with TRBJ1-2; D is possibly TRBD1 (5 bases). The germline V gene has CDR1 GTSNPN and CDR2 SVGIG (reference sequence). V lost 3 bases and J 4 bases, leaving 12 bases between the germline ends. This CDR3 is built from 13 residues. CDR3 DNA: TGTGCCTGGAGCCCTGGGGACCTCTATGGCTACACCTTC. Its translation: CAWSPGDLYGYTF.

This clonotype was counted ten times or more. The rearrangement joins TRBV19 to TRBJ1-6; D not resolved. This CDR3 comprises 12 residues. Germline values: CDR1 LNHDA, CDR2 SQIVND (reference sequence). Trimming shortened V by 5 bases and J by 8 bases, and 7 bases separated the two germline ends. The CDR3, as DNA: TGTGCCAGTAGTTTGAGGGATTCACCCCTCCACTTT. Protein product: CASSLRDSPLHF.

This clonotype appeared many times. The chain links TRBV10-3 to TRBJ1-1; D is ambiguous. The CDR3 totals 13 residues. Germline V gene data show CDR1 as ENHRY and CDR2 as SYGVKD. Trimming shortened V by 2 bases and J by 0 bases, and 4 bases separated the two germline ends. CDR3 loop: CAISETLNTEAFF. Written as DNA, the CDR3 is TGTGCCATCAGTGAGACTTTGAACACTGAAGCTTTCTTT.

The chain uses TRBV20-1 and TRBJ2-7, with D unclear. V was pared by 5 bases and J by 3 bases, with 5 bases between. The V gene's germline CDR1 is DFQATT and CDR2 SNEGSKA (reference sequence). This CDR3 is 10 amino acids long. CDR3 protein: CSALDYEQYF. The CDR3 nucleotides read TGCAGTGCTCTCGACTACGAGCAGTACTTC.

This clonotype was counted at least ten times. The chain uses TRBV7-2 and TRBJ2-7, with 12 bases lining up with TRBD2. CDR3 length: 15 amino acids. Germline V lookup: CDR1 SGHTA, CDR2 FQGNSA. V was clipped by 5 bases and J by 6 bases; unmatched bases: 8. The CDR3 region is CASSPPGLAGSEQYF. CDR3 nucleotides: TGTGCCAGCAGCCCTCCCGGACTAGCGGGAAGCGAGCAGTACTTC.

V is TRBV20-1 and J is TRBJ2-7; D remains ambiguous. This CDR3 has 11 amino acids. Germline-derived CDR1 and CDR2 are DFQATT and SNEGSKA (reference sequence). Trimming cost V 4 bases and J 7 bases, with 11 bases left between them. The CDR3 DNA is TGCAGTGCTAAGGACCTCGGGGAGCAGTACTTC. Protein product: CSAKDLGEQYF.

The V and J genes are TRBV20-1 and TRBJ1-2, with a tentative D call TRBD1 (6 bases). This CDR3 region has 14 residues. The V end lost 3 bases, the J end lost 5 bases, and 16 bases lay between the germline ends. Germline V gene data show CDR1 as DFQATT and CDR2 as SNEGSKA (reference sequence). Written as DNA, the CDR3 is TGCAGTGCTAGGTTGGCAGGGGCTTTGTATGGCTACACCTTC. Translated: CSARLAGALYGYTF.

This clonotype was picked up many times. The chain employs TRBV20-1 and TRBJ1-3, with 8 bases fitting TRBD1. This CDR3 is built from 16 residues. V gave up 1 base and J gave up 1 base; unmatched junction bases: 6. Germline lookup yields CDR1 DFQATT and CDR2 SNEGSKA (reference sequence). CDR3 DNA sequence: TGCAGTGCTAGAGCCCACGACAGGGGATCTGGAAACACCATATATTTT. Translating it yields CSARAHDRGSGNTIYF.

CDR3 sequence: CASSAGGQGLGSPLHF. In nucleotides, the CDR3 is TGTGCCAGCAGCGCAGGGGGACAGGGGTTAGGATCACCCCTCCACTTT. The chain combines TRBV7-8 with TRBJ1-6; TRBD1 matches at 10 bases. Unmatched junction bases numbered 11, after V lost 5 bases and J lost 10 bases. CDR1 is SGHVS and CDR2 is FQNEAQ in the germline V gene. The CDR3 is 16 residues long.

This clonotype was counted at least ten times. V and J are TRBV28 and TRBJ1-6; no reliable D call. Per the germline V gene, CDR1 is MDHEN and CDR2 is SYDVKM. Trimming removed 6 bases at V and 0 bases at J, with 9 bases between. The CDR3 runs to 15 residues. CDR3 bases: TGTGCCAGCAGGAGGGAAGCCTCCTATAATTCACCCCTCCACTTT. Translating it yields CASRREASYNSPLHF.

V and J are TRBV13 and TRBJ1-1; D unresolved. There are 13 residues in the CDR3. Germline V gives CDR1 PRHDT, CDR2 FYEKMQ (reference sequence). Trimming took off 2 bases at V and 3 bases at J, with 7 bases between the two ends. The CDR3 DNA sequence: TGTGCCAGCAGCTTACCCGGACACACTGAAGCTTTCTTT. Amino acid sequence: CASSLPGHTEAFF.

The chain carries TRBV7-2 and TRBJ2-7; 11 nucleotides match TRBD1. With 5 bases clipped from V and 7 bases from J, the junction kept 10 bases outside the gene matches. The CDR3 spans 15 residues. Germline lookup yields CDR1 SGHTA and CDR2 FQGNSA. The CDR3 nucleotides are TGTGCCAGCAGCCCGATGGACAGGGGGCGCGGGGAGCAGTACTTC. This gives the protein CASSPMDRGRGEQYF.

Worth noting for this clonotype: A much larger clone differs from this one at a single base, so this may be a read error. V and J are TRBV7-9 and TRBJ1-1; D is undetermined. CDR1 and CDR2 from the germline V gene are SEHNR and FQNEAQ (reference sequence). The CDR3 totals 14 residues. The CDR3 DNA reads as TGTGCCGGCCGAGGACGGCACCCGAACACTGAAGCTCTCTTT. Its protein product is CAGRGRHPNTEALF.